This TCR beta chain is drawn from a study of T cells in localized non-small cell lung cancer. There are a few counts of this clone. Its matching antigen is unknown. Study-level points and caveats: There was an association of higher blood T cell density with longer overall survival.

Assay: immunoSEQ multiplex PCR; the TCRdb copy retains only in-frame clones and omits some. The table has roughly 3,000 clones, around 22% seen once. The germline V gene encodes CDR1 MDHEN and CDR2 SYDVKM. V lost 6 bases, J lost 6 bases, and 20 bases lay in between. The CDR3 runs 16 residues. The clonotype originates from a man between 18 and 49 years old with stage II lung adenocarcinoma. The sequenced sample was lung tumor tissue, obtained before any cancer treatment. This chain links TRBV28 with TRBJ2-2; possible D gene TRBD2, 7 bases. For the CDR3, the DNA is TGTGCCAGCAGCCCCTGGGAGGGGGGGCGGGCCGGGGAGCTGTTTTTT. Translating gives CASSPWEGGRAGELFF.